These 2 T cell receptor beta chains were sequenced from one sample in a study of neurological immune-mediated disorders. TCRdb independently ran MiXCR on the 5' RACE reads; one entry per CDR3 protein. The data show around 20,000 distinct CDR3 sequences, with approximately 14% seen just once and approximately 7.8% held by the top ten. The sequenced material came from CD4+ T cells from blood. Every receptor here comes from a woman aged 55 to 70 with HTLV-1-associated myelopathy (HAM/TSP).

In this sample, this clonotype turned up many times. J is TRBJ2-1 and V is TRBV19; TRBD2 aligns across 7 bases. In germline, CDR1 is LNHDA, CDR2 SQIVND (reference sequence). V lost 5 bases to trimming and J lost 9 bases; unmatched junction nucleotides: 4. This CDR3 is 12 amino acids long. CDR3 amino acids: CASSGGSREQFF. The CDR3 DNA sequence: TGTGCCAGTAGTGGCGGGAGTCGTGAGCAGTTCTTC. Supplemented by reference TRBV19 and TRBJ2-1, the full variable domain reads DGGITQSPKYLFRKEGQNVTLSCEQNLNHDAMYWYRQDPGQGLRLIYYSQIVNDFQKGDIAEGYSVSREKKESFPLTVTSAQKNPTAFYLCASSGGSREQFFGPGTRLTVL.

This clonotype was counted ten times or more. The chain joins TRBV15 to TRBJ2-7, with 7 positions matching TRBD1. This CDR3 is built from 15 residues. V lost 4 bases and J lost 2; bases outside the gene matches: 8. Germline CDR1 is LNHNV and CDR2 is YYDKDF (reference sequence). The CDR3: CATSTILTGTYEQYF. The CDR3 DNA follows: TGTGCCACCAGCACCATATTGACAGGGACCTACGAGCAGTACTTC.